The 5 T cell receptor beta chains below come from one sample, sequenced in a study of early T cells in non-severe SARS-CoV-2 infection. TCRdb passed the 5' RACE reads through MiXCR, listing each CDR3 protein once. The repertoire holds 55,000 to 85,000 distinct CDR3 sequences, with about 13% as singletons. Sequencing was done on a sample of whole blood. These receptors were obtained from an adult who was a healthcare worker with PCR-confirmed SARS-CoV-2 infection or an uninfected control (not recorded which).

Only a few counts were recorded for this clonotype. The V call is TRBV29-1, the J call TRBJ2-1, with 10 bases lining up with TRBD2. Germline V gene lookup returns CDR1 SQVTM and CDR2 ANQGSEA. This CDR3 is built from 12 residues. Trimming cost V 7 bases and J 6 bases; bases outside gene matches: 3. CDR3 protein: CSARTSGNEQFF. The CDR3 DNA reads as TGCAGCGCCAGGACTAGCGGCAATGAGCAGTTCTTC.

V gene TRBV12-3 or TRBV12-4 combines with J gene TRBJ1-2; possibly TRBD1 for D (5 bases). This CDR3 contains 16 residues. Between the trimmed V and J ends, which lost 5 bases and 1 base, there was a span of 17 bases. The CDR3 reads CASSVEDRGRNYGYTF. The CDR3 DNA reads TGTGCCAGCAGTGTAGAAGACAGAGGCCGTAACTATGGCTACACCTTC.

The rearrangement joins TRBV6-1 to TRBJ2-7; D ambiguous. The V end lost 9 bases, the J end lost 4 bases, and 16 bases lay between the germline ends. The germline gives CDR1 MNHNS, CDR2 SASEGT. CDR3 length: 13 residues. The chain's CDR3 is CASATSTLYEQYF. The CDR3, as DNA: TGTGCCAGTGCCACATCAACCCTATACGAGCAGTACTTC.

This clonotype showed up just once. The chain carries TRBV7-3 and TRBJ2-3, with D unclear. This CDR3 has 13 residues. With 4 bases removed from V and 1 base from J, the gap between germline ends came to 6 bases. The germline CDR1 and CDR2 sequences are SGHTA and FQGTGA. The CDR3 loop is CASSSLGTDTQYF. The CDR3 DNA reads TGTGCCAGCAGCTCCCTGGGCACAGATACGCAGTATTTT.

This clonotype was seen a handful of times. This chain connects TRBV5-6 to TRBJ2-7; 9 bases align to TRBD1. The CDR3 covers 15 residues. Per the germline V gene, CDR1 is SGHDT and CDR2 is YYEEEE. V lost 4 bases, J lost 2 bases, and 7 bases stayed unmatched. The CDR3 loop is CASSPGTGLTYEQYF. CDR3 DNA sequence: TGTGCCAGCAGCCCTGGGACAGGGTTAACCTACGAGCAGTACTTC. Full variable domain (remainder filled in from reference TRBV5-6 and TRBJ2-7): DAGVTQSPTHLIKTRGQQVTLRCSPKSGHDTVSWYQQALGQGPQFIFQYYEEEERQRGNFPDRFSGHQFPNYSSELNVNALLLGDSALYLCASSPGTGLTYEQYFGPGTRLTVT.